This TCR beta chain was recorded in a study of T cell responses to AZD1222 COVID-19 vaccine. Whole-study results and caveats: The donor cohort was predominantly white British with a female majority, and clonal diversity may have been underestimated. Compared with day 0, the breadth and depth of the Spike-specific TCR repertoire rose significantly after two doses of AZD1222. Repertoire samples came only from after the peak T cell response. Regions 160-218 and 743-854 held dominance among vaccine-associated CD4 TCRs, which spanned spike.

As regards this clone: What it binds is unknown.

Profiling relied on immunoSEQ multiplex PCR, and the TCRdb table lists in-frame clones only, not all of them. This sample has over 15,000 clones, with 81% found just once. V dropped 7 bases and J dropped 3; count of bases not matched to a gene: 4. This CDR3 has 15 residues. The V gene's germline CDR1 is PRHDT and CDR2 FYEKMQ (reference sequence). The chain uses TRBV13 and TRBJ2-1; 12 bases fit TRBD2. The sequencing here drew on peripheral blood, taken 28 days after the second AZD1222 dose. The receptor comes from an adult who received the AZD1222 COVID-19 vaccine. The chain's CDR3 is CASTWTSGDYNEQFF. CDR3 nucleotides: TGTGCCAGCACCTGGACTAGCGGGGACTACAATGAGCAGTTCTTC.